Listed here are 2 T cell receptor beta chains from one sample, sequenced in a study of tumor-infiltrating lymphocytes in primary liver carcinoma. Making TCR beta cDNA involved approximately 530 ng total RNA and a constant-region primer. Three nested multiplex PCR rounds of slightly modified ARM-PCR generated TCR beta libraries. The first two PCR rounds, around 10 cycles each, used TRBV1-TRBV30 forward primers and a C-beta reverse primer. A single record per CDR3 protein comes from TCRdb applying MiXCR to the multiplex PCR reads. The top ten hold 15% to 20% of the sample, which has 150,000 to 200,000 distinct CDR3 sequences, around four fifths seen once. RNA and DNA were co-extracted from 20-30 mg of unsorted bulk tissue. The sequenced sample consisted of tumor tissue from primary liver carcinoma. All receptors derive from a man aged 35 to 55 with primary liver carcinoma and hepatitis B virus infection.

With regard to this clonotype: One junction end does not reproduce the germline sequence, and a read error may be involved. The chain carries TRBV6-1 and TRBJ2-1, with D perhaps being TRBD1 or TRBD2 (5 bases each). The CDR3 contains 17 residues. Per germline, CDR1 MNHNS and CDR2 SASEGT. The CDR3 nucleotides are TGTGCCAACAGTGAAAGTTCCGGGGCGCCGAGAGGCAATGAACAGTTCTTC. Residues: CANSESSGAPRGNEQFF.

A word on this clonotype: Germline is not matched at one junction end, which may reflect a read error. J is TRBJ2-5 and V is TRBV28, with no clear D. The CDR3 is made up of 13 amino acids. Germline V lookup: CDR1 MDHEN, CDR2 SYDVKM. The CDR3: CASRSPEEDTQYF. The CDR3 region has the DNA TGTGCCAGCAGATCGCCGGAAGAAGATACCCAGTACTTC.